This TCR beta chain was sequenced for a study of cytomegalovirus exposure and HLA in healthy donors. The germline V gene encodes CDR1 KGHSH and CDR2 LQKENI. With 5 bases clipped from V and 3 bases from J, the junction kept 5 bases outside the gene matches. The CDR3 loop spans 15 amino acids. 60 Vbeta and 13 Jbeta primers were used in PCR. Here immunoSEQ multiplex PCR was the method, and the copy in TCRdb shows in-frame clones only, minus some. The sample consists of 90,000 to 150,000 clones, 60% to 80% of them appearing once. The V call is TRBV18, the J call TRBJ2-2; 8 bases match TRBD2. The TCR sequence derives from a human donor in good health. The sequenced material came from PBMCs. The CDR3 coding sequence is TGTGCCAGCTCAAAGAGCGGGGGTTACACCGGGGAGCTGTTTTTT. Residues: CASSKSGGYTGELFF.